The next 22 T cell receptor beta chains were all read from a single sample in a study of OX40 agonist ivuxolimab in advanced cancers. The method was immunoSEQ multiplex PCR; TCRdb's version includes in-frame clones alone and lacks a portion of them. The sample yields around 140,000 clones, approximately 90% seen once. The sequencing here drew on CD4+ or CD8+ T cells sorted from blood, taken in a trial of the OX40 agonist ivuxolimab. The receptor source for this set is an adult with an advanced solid tumor such as melanoma, head and neck, liver or kidney cancer.

V usage is TRBV11-2 and J usage is TRBJ2-7; possibly TRBD2 for D (6 bases). The germline CDR1 and CDR2 sequences are SGHAT and FQNNGV. V lost 1 base, J lost 1 base, and 11 bases lay in between. This CDR3 has 15 residues. CDR3: CASSLAASGSYEQYF. In DNA, the CDR3 is TGTGCCAGCAGCTTAGCAGCCAGCGGGTCCTACGAGCAGTACTTC.

The V and J genes are TRBV7-2 and TRBJ1-1; TRBD1 agrees at 7 bases. The CDR3 has 16 amino acids. The junction had 11 bases not matched to a gene; V was cut back by 2 bases and J by 5 bases. In germline, CDR1 is SGHTA, CDR2 FQGNSA. This CDR3 reads CASSLLSEGARTEAFF. The CDR3 DNA follows: TGTGCCAGCAGCTTATTATCCGAGGGGGCGCGGACTGAAGCTTTCTTT. Full variable domain (rest looked up from reference TRBV7-2 and TRBJ1-1): GAGVSQSPSNKVTEKGKDVELRCDPISGHTALYWYRQSLGQGLEFLIYFQGNSAPDKSGLPSDRFSAERTGGSVSTLTIQRTQQEDSAVYLCASSLLSEGARTEAFFGQGTRLTVV.

V and J are TRBV28 and TRBJ1-4; 7 bases map to TRBD1. Germline V gives CDR1 MDHEN, CDR2 SYDVKM. V was pared by 5 bases and J by 7 bases, with 10 bases of the junction left unmatched. This CDR3 has 15 residues. CDR3 sequence reads: CASSEGRTGGEKLFF. The CDR3 DNA follows: TGTGCCAGCAGTGAAGGTCGGACAGGCGGTGAAAAACTGTTTTTT.

The chain's CDR3 is CASSPGTGSTEAFF. The CDR3, as DNA: TGTGCCAGCTCACCAGGGACAGGGAGCACTGAAGCTTTCTTT. The chain couples TRBV18 to TRBJ1-1; 9 positions match TRBD1. Germline V CDR1 and CDR2: KGHSH, LQKENI. With 2 bases clipped from V and 4 bases from J, the junction kept 2 bases outside the gene matches. The CDR3 length is 14 residues.

V is TRBV11-2 and J is TRBJ1-5, with D possibly TRBD1 on 6 matching bases. Germline V gene lookup returns CDR1 SGHAT and CDR2 FQNNGV. This CDR3 region has 13 residues. Trimming left V 1 base short and J 5 bases short, with 6 bases between. CDR3 loop: CASSLAGDQPQHF. The DNA for the CDR3 is TGTGCCAGCAGCTTAGCAGGGGATCAGCCCCAGCATTTT. Looking up the rest from reference TRBV11-2 and TRBJ1-5 gives the full variable domain: EAGVAQSPRYKIIEKRQSVAFWCNPISGHATLYWYQQILGQGPKLLIQFQNNGVVDDSQLPKDRFSAERLKGVDSTLKIQPAKLEDSAVYLCASSLAGDQPQHFGDGTRLSIL.

This clone has only one observation. This chain uses TRBV6-5 with TRBJ2-5; D ambiguous. V lost 2 bases and J 5 bases, leaving 12 bases between the germline ends. The CDR3 runs 14 residues. The germline V gene has CDR1 MNHEY and CDR2 SVGAGI. For the CDR3, the DNA is TGTGCCAGCAGTTACGCGGTCATGAAGGAGACCCAGTACTTC. It translates to CASSYAVMKETQYF.

The rearrangement links TRBV6-6 to TRBJ2-1; 7 nucleotides match TRBD1. Germline V gives CDR1 MNHNY, CDR2 SVGAGI (reference sequence). J lost 4 bases, V lost 6 bases, and 9 bases had no gene match. The CDR3 runs to 15 residues. Written as DNA, the CDR3 is TGTGCCAGCAGCCCAACCGGGACAGATTACAATGAGCAGTTCTTC. The encoded protein is CASSPTGTDYNEQFF.

The chain carries TRBV6-5 and TRBJ2-7; 8 bases match TRBD1. The CDR3 sequence is 15 residues long. Trimming removed 3 bases from V and 5 bases from J; junction bases left unmatched: 9. Germline CDR1 and CDR2: MNHEY and SVGAGI. CDR3: CASSYGARGLDEQYF. CDR3 nucleotides: TGTGCCAGCAGTTATGGGGCCAGGGGGCTGGACGAGCAGTACTTC.

The chain is built from TRBV5-1 and TRBJ2-5; D is undetermined. The V gene lost 0 bases and the J gene lost 5 bases, with 11 bases spanning the gap. This CDR3 has 14 residues. Per germline, CDR1 SGHRS and CDR2 YFSETQ. The chain's CDR3 is CASSLADIGETQYF. CDR3 DNA: TGCGCCAGCAGCTTGGCTGACATCGGGGAGACCCAGTACTTC.

The chain couples TRBV28 to TRBJ2-7; D is possibly TRBD1 (5 bases). The CDR3 spans 15 residues. V dropped 2 bases and J dropped 4 bases, with 15 bases sitting between them. CDR1 and CDR2 from the germline V gene are MDHEN and SYDVKM. The CDR3 is CASSLSTAGSYEQYF. The CDR3 DNA sequence: TGTGCCAGCAGTTTAAGCACGGCAGGGTCTTACGAGCAGTACTTC.

The rearrangement links TRBV9 to TRBJ1-3; 10 bases match TRBD1. V trimming: 3 bases; J trimming: 0 bases; junction bases outside the gene matches: 0. There are 15 residues in the CDR3. Per the germline V gene, CDR1 is SGDLS and CDR2 is YYNGEE. CDR3 DNA: TGTGCCAGCAGCGGACAGGGGGCCTCTGGAAACACCATATATTTT. It translates to CASSGQGASGNTIYF. Full variable domain (rest looked up from reference TRBV9 and TRBJ1-3): DSGVTQTPKHLITATGQRVTLRCSPRSGDLSVYWYQQSLDQGLQFLIQYYNGEERAKGNILERFSAQQFPDLHSELNLSSLELGDSALYFCASSGQGASGNTIYFGEGSWLTVV.

The chain combines TRBV27 with TRBJ2-2; D may be TRBD2 (5 bases). V was trimmed by 2 bases and J by 7 bases, leaving 17 bases between them. This CDR3 is built from 16 residues. CDR1 and CDR2 from the germline V gene are MNHEY and SMNVEV (reference sequence). CDR3 coding DNA: TGTGCCAGCAGTTTAAGGGCCGTGGGGAGCAGCGGGGAGCTGTTTTTT. This sequence encodes CASSLRAVGSSGELFF.

The chain links TRBV10-3 to TRBJ1-1; D is undetermined. Trimming left V 8 bases short and J 2 bases short, with 15 bases between. The CDR3 contains 14 residues. Per the germline V gene, CDR1 is ENHRY and CDR2 is SYGVKD. The CDR3 loop is CAIGRETDNTEAFF. CDR3 coding DNA: TGTGCCATCGGTCGTGAGACTGATAACACTGAAGCTTTCTTT.

This clone appeared a few times. V gene TRBV6-5 combines with J gene TRBJ1-5; tentatively, D is TRBD1 (6 bases). Germline CDR1 and CDR2: MNHEY and SVGAGI. Between the trimmed V and J ends, which lost 4 bases and 2 bases, there was a span of 9 bases. This CDR3 region has 14 residues. CDR3 in DNA: TGTGCCAGCAGTTGGGCAGGGGGCAATCAGCCCCAGCATTTT. This codes for CASSWAGGNQPQHF.

This clone has just a few counts. The chain uses TRBV5-1 and TRBJ2-1, with 8 bases identical to TRBD1. V lost 0 bases, J lost 3 bases, and 2 bases stayed unmatched. The CDR3 has 15 residues. Germline values: CDR1 SGHRS, CDR2 YFSETQ. CDR3 sequence: CASSLAGGDYNEQFF. The CDR3 region has the DNA TGCGCCAGCAGCTTGGCAGGGGGCGACTACAATGAGCAGTTCTTC. Full variable domain (remainder filled in from reference TRBV5-1 and TRBJ2-1): KAGVTQTPRYLIKTRGQQVTLSCSPISGHRSVSWYQQTPGQGLQFLFEYFSETQRNKGNFPGRFSGRQFSNSRSEMNVSTLELGDSALYLCASSLAGGDYNEQFFGPGTRLTVL.

The chain couples TRBV9 to TRBJ1-4; TRBD1 aligns across 8 bases. The length of the CDR3 is 15 residues. Germline CDR1 SGDLS, CDR2 YYNGEE. The J segment lost 7 bases and the V segment lost 4 bases, leaving 9 bases of the junction unmatched. Here the CDR3 reads CASSSEQGEGEKLFF. CDR3 nucleotides: TGTGCCAGCAGCTCCGAACAGGGGGAGGGTGAAAAACTGTTTTTT.

This chain uses TRBV6-5 with TRBJ2-5; D may be TRBD1 (6 bases). Germline V lookup: CDR1 MNHEY, CDR2 SVGAGI. This CDR3 comprises 14 residues. With 5 bases removed from V and 5 bases from J, the gap between germline ends came to 15 bases. The CDR3 here is CASSRMDSSETQYF. CDR3 nucleotide sequence: TGTGCCAGCAGTAGGATGGACAGCTCGGAGACCCAGTACTTC.

The gene calls are TRBV5-5 and TRBJ1-2, with 10 bases aligning to TRBD1. CDR1 is SGHKS and CDR2 is YYEKEE in the germline V gene (reference sequence). The CDR3 runs to 14 residues. Trimming removed 7 bases from V and 8 bases from J; junction bases left unmatched: 11. The CDR3 nucleotides are TGTGCCAGCCGACCGGGACAGGGGACGAGCGGCTACACCTTC. Its protein is CASRPGQGTSGYTF.

The chain couples TRBV28 to TRBJ1-4, with D uncertain. The germline V gene encodes CDR1 MDHEN and CDR2 SYDVKM. The CDR3 covers 17 residues. Between the trimmed V and J ends, which lost 1 base and 5 bases, there was a span of 17 bases. CDR3 residues: CASSLFFRADANEKLFF. As DNA, the CDR3 is TGTGCCAGCAGTTTATTTTTCCGTGCAGACGCGAATGAAAAACTGTTTTTT.

The rearrangement uses TRBV28 and TRBJ2-1; D remains ambiguous. The CDR3 is 15 amino acids. Germline assignment: CDR1 MDHEN and CDR2 SYDVKM. V was clipped by 2 bases and J by 2 bases, with 10 bases between them. The CDR3 spells CASSLIVGPYNEQFF. CDR3 coding DNA: TGTGCCAGCAGTTTAATAGTGGGTCCCTACAATGAGCAGTTCTTC.

This chain uses TRBV21-1 with TRBJ1-2. TRBV21-1 is labeled a pseudogene. There are 13 residues in the CDR3. CDR3 loop: CASSKRGAGGYTF. The CDR3 DNA follows: TGTGCCAGCAGCAAGAGGGGGGCGGGTGGCTACACCTTC.

The chain uses TRBV25-1 and TRBJ1-4; 7 bases fit TRBD1. Germline trimming cut 6 bases from V and 8 bases from J; bases unmatched to any gene: 6. From germline, CDR1 is MGHDK and CDR2 SYGVNS. This CDR3 has 13 amino acids. CDR3 coding DNA: TGTGCCAGCAGGGAGGGGGCGTTAGAAAAACTGTTTTTT. Encoded protein: CASREGALEKLFF.